The entry below describes one T cell receptor (beta chain). What it binds is not known. This sample was included in a study of cytomegalovirus exposure and HLA in healthy donors. CDR1 is SGHNT, CDR2 YYREEE, per germline (reference sequence). The CDR3 contains 16 residues. J gave up 4 bases and V 7 bases, and 16 bases lay outside the gene matches. Broader study findings: Cytomegalovirus association was assigned to approximately 180 TCR beta chains. One cluster of highly shared sequence variants probably arose as a sequencing artifact. A previous analysis found most TCR beta V segments productive roughly 90% or roughly 30% of the time. Associated with HLA alleles at 0.05 false discovery rate in a later analysis were 15,000 to 20,000 TCR beta sequences.

The PCR ran on 60 Vbeta and 13 Jbeta primers. Profiling relied on immunoSEQ multiplex PCR, and the TCRdb table lists in-frame clones only, not all of them. The sample holds around 71,000 clones, about 60% seen once. The sample comprised PBMCs. This TCR was sampled from a man younger than 40 in good health and CMV-seropositive. The J gene is TRBJ1-1, the V gene TRBV5-4, with 7 bases identical to TRBD1. CDR3 protein: CASSQGSTLGGTEAFF. CDR3 DNA sequence: TGTGCCAGCTCACAGGGGAGTACTCTTGGGGGCACTGAAGCTTTCTTT. Based on the CDR3 plus reference TRBV5-4 and TRBJ1-1, the full variable domain is ETGVTQSPTHLIKTRGQQVTLRCSSQSGHNTVSWYQQALGQGPQFIFQYYREEENGRGNFPPRFSGLQFPNYSSELNVNALELDDSALYLCASSQGSTLGGTEAFFGQGTRLTVV.